The 21 T cell receptor beta chains reported below all come from one sample, sequenced in a study of cytomegalovirus exposure and HLA in healthy donors. With 60 Vbeta and 13 Jbeta primers, the PCR was carried out. Produced via immunoSEQ multiplex PCR; TCRdb's table is partial and in-frame only. This repertoire shows under 200,000 clones, over 80% found once; its top ten account for 6.3%. What was sequenced was PBMCs. These TCRs come from a male donor in good health and CMV-seropositive.

The chain employs TRBV5-1 and TRBJ2-7; 11 bases align to TRBD1. The V and J ends lost 2 bases and 5 bases, in that order; junction bases with no gene match: 3. The CDR3 spans 14 residues. CDR1 and CDR2 from the germline V gene are SGHRS and YFSETQ. CDR3 in amino acids: CASSFGDRGDEQYF. The CDR3 DNA is TGCGCCAGCAGCTTCGGGGACAGGGGGGACGAGCAGTACTTC.

V and J are TRBV27 and TRBJ2-5; 10 nucleotides line up with TRBD1. Germline V gene data show CDR1 as MNHEY and CDR2 as SMNVEV (reference sequence). V lost 2 bases and J lost 3; bases outside the gene matches: 12. This CDR3 contains 18 residues. In DNA, the CDR3 is TGTGCCAGCAGTTTAAGATTCGGCAGGACAGGGGGAAAAGAGACCCAGTACTTC. It encodes CASSLRFGRTGGKETQYF.

The chain joins TRBV30 to TRBJ2-7; weak D call: TRBD2 (5 bases). Trimming left V 5 bases short and J 1 base short, with 9 bases between. Looked up from germline, CDR1 is GTSNPN and CDR2 is SVGIG (reference sequence). The CDR3 spans 12 residues. The CDR3 loop reads CAWERGSYEQYF. The CDR3 bases are TGTGCCTGGGAACGGGGTTCCTACGAGCAGTACTTC.

CDR3: CASSQAKPAYEQYF. DNA of the CDR3: TGCGCCAGCAGCCAAGCGAAGCCGGCCTACGAGCAGTACTTC. The V and J genes are TRBV4-1 and TRBJ2-7, with D unresolved. Germline CDR1 and CDR2: MGHRA and YSYEKL. Trimming shortened V by 1 base and J by 2 bases, and 9 bases separated the two germline ends. The CDR3 length is 14 residues.

The chain carries TRBV15 and TRBJ1-5, with D unclear. Germline CDR1 and CDR2: LNHNV and YYDKDF (reference sequence). CDR3 length: 12 residues. V lost 6 bases, J lost 7 bases, and 10 bases lay in between. The CDR3 sequence: CATSGGDQPQHF. CDR3 DNA: TGTGCCACCAGTGGAGGTGACCAGCCCCAGCATTTT.

This chain links TRBV15 with TRBJ1-1; 9 bases line up with TRBD1. The length of the CDR3 is 15 residues. Germline CDR1 is LNHNV and CDR2 is YYDKDF (reference sequence). The ends lost 4 bases at V and 5 bases at J; junction bases unmatched: 8. The CDR3 bases are TGTGCCACCAGCACAACCAGGGACAGGGCAACTGAAGCTTTCTTT. It yields the protein CATSTTRDRATEAFF.

The chain joins TRBV7-6 to TRBJ2-5; perhaps TRBD2 as D (6 bases). V lost 8 bases to trimming and J lost 4 bases, with 14 bases between them. CDR1 and CDR2 (germline): SGHVS, FNYEAQ. The CDR3 has 13 residues. The CDR3 sequence is CASGNRELETQYF. The CDR3, as DNA: TGTGCCAGCGGTAACCGGGAGTTAGAGACCCAGTACTTC.

The chain couples TRBV27 to TRBJ2-3, with unresolved D. The germline V gene encodes CDR1 MNHEY and CDR2 SMNVEV (reference sequence). This CDR3 is 13 amino acids long. Trimming took off 3 bases at V and 2 bases at J, with 6 bases between the two ends. The CDR3 loop is CASSLAITDTQYF. The CDR3 bases are TGTGCCAGCAGTTTGGCCATCACAGATACGCAGTATTTT.

In this sample, this clone turned up a few times. J is TRBJ2-2 and V is TRBV11-2, with no clear D. Germline CDR1 and CDR2: SGHAT and FQNNGV. Trimming shortened V by 5 bases and J by 5 bases, and 12 bases separated the two germline ends. This CDR3 has 14 residues. DNA for the CDR3: TGTGCCAGCAGCCCCGCTGCGAGGACCGGGGAGCTGTTTTTT. It is translated as CASSPAARTGELFF.

The gene calls are TRBV5-8 and TRBJ2-1; unclear D gene. V was shortened by 0 bases and J by 9 bases, with 13 bases between the two germline ends. Germline values: CDR1 SGHTS, CDR2 YDEGEE. The CDR3 consists of 14 residues. CDR3 amino acids: CASSLESQKSEQFF. Written as DNA, the CDR3 is TGTGCCAGCAGCTTGGAATCCCAGAAAAGTGAGCAGTTCTTC.

This chain links TRBV10-1 with TRBJ1-5; TRBD1 matches at 7 bases. This CDR3 contains 15 residues. The germline gives CDR1 WNHNN, CDR2 SYGVQD (reference sequence). The J segment lost 7 bases and the V segment lost 3 bases, leaving 9 bases of the junction unmatched. CDR3 region: CASSDAPGGFQPQHF. The CDR3 bases are TGCGCCAGCAGTGATGCGCCAGGGGGTTTCCAGCCCCAGCATTTT.

This clone was counted only a few times. The genes are TRBV7-2 and TRBJ2-5; D unclear. This CDR3 comprises 13 residues. The V gene lost 0 bases and the J gene lost 3 bases, with 5 bases spanning the gap. The germline gives CDR1 SGHTA, CDR2 FQGNSA. Written as DNA, the CDR3 is TGTGCCAGCAGCTTAGCGCGGAAAGAGACCCAGTACTTC. It codes for CASSLARKETQYF.

The chain couples TRBV21-1 to TRBJ2-1; the listed D gene, TRBD1, was not tested against the DNA. TRBV21-1 constitutes a pseudogene. The CDR3 extends over 14 amino acids. The CDR3 DNA sequence: TGTGCCCGCCCCGGGACAGGGGGGGGCAATGAGCAGTTCTTC. Protein sequence: CARPGTGGGNEQFF.

The chain is built from TRBV11-3 and TRBJ1-3; no clear D gene. Germline V gene data show CDR1 as SGHNT and CDR2 as YENEEA. Trimming took off 6 bases at V and 0 bases at J, with 9 bases between the two ends. The CDR3 has 14 residues. For the CDR3, the DNA is TGTGCCAGCAGGTCTACGGGCTCTGGAAACACCATATATTTT. As protein: CASRSTGSGNTIYF.

This clone has more than one count but fewer than ten. This chain connects TRBV28 to TRBJ2-5; D perhaps matches TRBD1 (5 bases). In germline, CDR1 is MDHEN, CDR2 SYDVKM. Trimming stripped 5 bases from V and 13 bases from J, with 23 bases between. This CDR3 contains 14 residues. CDR3: CASSPGPSVRVSYF. In DNA, the CDR3 is TGTGCCAGCAGTCCCGGGCCCTCGGTCAGGGTTTCGTACTTC.

The rearrangement links TRBV7-8 to TRBJ1-3; D not certain. The CDR3 loop spans 16 amino acids. The germline V gene encodes CDR1 SGHVS and CDR2 FQNEAQ. V gave up 6 bases and J gave up 3 bases, with 18 bases separating them. CDR3 loop: CASSPQRAGVGNTIYF. CDR3 DNA: TGTGCCAGCAGTCCTCAGCGGGCGGGCGTTGGAAACACCATATATTTT. Drawing the rest from reference TRBV7-8 and TRBJ1-3, the complete variable domain is GAGVSQSPRYKVAKRGQDVALRCDPISGHVSLFWYQQALGQGPEFLTYFQNEAQLDKSGLPSDRFFAERPEGSVSTLKIQRTQQEDSAVYLCASSPQRAGVGNTIYFGEGSWLTVV.

V gene TRBV6-1 combines with J gene TRBJ1-3; 9 nucleotides agree with TRBD1. Germline V CDR1 and CDR2: MNHNS, SASEGT. The CDR3 sequence is 15 residues long. With 4 bases clipped from V and 5 bases from J, the junction kept 6 bases outside the gene matches. CDR3 sequence: CASSAGTGLRNTIYF. DNA of the CDR3: TGTGCCAGCAGTGCTGGGACAGGGCTTAGAAACACCATATATTTT.

The V call is TRBV28, the J call TRBJ2-7; possibly TRBD2 for D (6 bases). V lost 5 bases to trimming and J lost 1 base, with 21 bases between them. CDR1 is MDHEN and CDR2 is SYDVKM in the germline V gene. The CDR3 is 17 amino acids. CDR3 coding DNA: TGTGCCAGCAGTGGACACCTAGTAGCGGCCCTTTCCTACGAGCAGTACTTC. Residues: CASSGHLVAALSYEQYF.

This chain uses TRBV28 with TRBJ1-3; no clear D gene. The V end lost 6 bases, the J end lost 4 bases, and 13 bases lay between the germline ends. Per the germline V gene, CDR1 is MDHEN and CDR2 is SYDVKM. CDR3 length: 14 amino acids. In nucleotides, the CDR3 is TGTGCCAGCAGGAATGAGGTTTCGGGAAACACCATATATTTT. This gives the protein CASRNEVSGNTIYF.

About this clone: Other DNA sequences of this sample code for an identical CDR3. The rearrangement joins TRBV7-2 to TRBJ1-3; TRBD1 agrees at 7 bases. V lost 2 bases to trimming and J lost 4 bases; unmatched junction nucleotides: 2. The V gene's germline CDR1 is SGHTA and CDR2 FQGNSA. This CDR3 contains 14 residues. CDR3 loop: CASSLQGGGNTIYF. The CDR3 DNA reads TGTGCCAGCAGCTTACAGGGGGGAGGAAACACCATATATTTT. The full variable domain, completed using reference TRBV7-2 and TRBJ1-3, is GAGVSQSPSNKVTEKGKDVELRCDPISGHTALYWYRQSLGQGLEFLIYFQGNSAPDKSGLPSDRFSAERTGGSVSTLTIQRTQQEDSAVYLCASSLQGGGNTIYFGEGSWLTVV.

The V call is TRBV30, the J call TRBJ1-6; D remains ambiguous. The CDR3 runs to 12 residues. The ends were cut back, 0 bases at V and 8 bases at J, with 5 bases in the middle. CDR1 is GTSNPN and CDR2 is SVGIG in the germline V gene (reference sequence). The CDR3 DNA follows: TGTGCCTGGAGTGTTGGGCATTCACCCCTCCACTTT. This translates into CAWSVGHSPLHF.